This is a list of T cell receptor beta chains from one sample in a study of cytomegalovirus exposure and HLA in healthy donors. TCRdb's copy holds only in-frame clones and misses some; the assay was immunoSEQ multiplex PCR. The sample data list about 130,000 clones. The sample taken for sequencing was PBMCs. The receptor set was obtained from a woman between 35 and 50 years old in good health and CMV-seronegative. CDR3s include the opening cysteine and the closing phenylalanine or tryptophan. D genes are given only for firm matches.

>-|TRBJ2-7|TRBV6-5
CATSETATYEQYF
TGTGCCACATCAGAGACAGCCACCTACGAGCAGTACTTC
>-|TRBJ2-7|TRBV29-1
CSVVFYRGKSSYEQYF
TGCAGCGTTGTCTTCTATCGGGGAAAAAGCTCCTACGAGCAGTACTTC
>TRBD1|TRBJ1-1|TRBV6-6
CASRMTGDTEAFF
TGTGCCAGCAGAATGACAGGGGACACTGAAGCTTTCTTT
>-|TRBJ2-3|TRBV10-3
CAISEHRVADTQYF
TGTGCCATCAGTGAGCACAGGGTGGCAGATACGCAGTATTTT
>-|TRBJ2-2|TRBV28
CASSLPRLFTGELFF
TGTGCCAGCAGTTTACCCAGGCTCTTCACCGGGGAGCTGTTTTTT
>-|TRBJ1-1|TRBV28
CASSLGAGEGWSAEAFF
TGTGCCAGCAGTTTAGGGGCAGGGGAGGGGTGGAGCGCTGAAGCTTTCTTT
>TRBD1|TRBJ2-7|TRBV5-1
CASSVSPGQGKQYF
TGCGCCAGCAGCGTATCGCCGGGACAGGGTAAGCAGTACTTC
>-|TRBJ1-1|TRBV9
CASSVASAGNTEAFF
TGTGCCAGCAGCGTAGCGAGTGCAGGGAACACTGAAGCTTTCTTT
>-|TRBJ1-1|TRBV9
CASSVTTGVNTEAFF
TGTGCCAGCAGCGTCACGACAGGAGTGAACACTGAAGCTTTCTTT
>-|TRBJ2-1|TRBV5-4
CASSLASSYNEQFF
TGTGCCAGCAGCTTGGCCAGCTCCTACAATGAGCAGTTCTTC
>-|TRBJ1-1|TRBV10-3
CATTGVVDTEAFF
TGTGCCACGACGGGTGTAGTAGACACTGAAGCTTTCTTT
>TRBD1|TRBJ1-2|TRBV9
CASSVEGGTGGRGYTF
TGTGCCAGCAGCGTAGAAGGTGGGACAGGGGGTCGTGGCTACACCTTC
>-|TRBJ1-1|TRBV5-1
CASSLDGLTGTEAFF
TGCGCCAGCAGCTTGGACGGTCTTACGGGCACTGAAGCTTTCTTT
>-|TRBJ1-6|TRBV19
CASRRQSSYNSPLHF
TGTGCCAGTAGAAGACAGTCCTCCTATAATTCACCCCTCCACTTT
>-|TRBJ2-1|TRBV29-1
CSSRRRGLLSYNEQFF
TGCAGCTCCCGTAGGAGGGGTCTCCTCTCCTACAATGAGCAGTTCTTC
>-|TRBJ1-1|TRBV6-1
CASSEFKNTEAFF
TGCGCCAGCAGTGAATTTAAGAACACTGAAGCTTTCTTT
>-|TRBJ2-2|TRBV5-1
CASSFLTGELFF
TGCGCCAGCAGCTTCCTCACCGGGGAGCTGTTTTTT
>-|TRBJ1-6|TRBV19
CASSIGGLDSPLHF
TGTGCCAGTAGTATCGGGGGTTTGGATTCACCCCTCCACTTT
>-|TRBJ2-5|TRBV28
CASSFPSVETQYF
TGTGCCAGCAGTTTTCCCAGCGTAGAGACCCAGTACTTC
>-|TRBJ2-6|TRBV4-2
CASSQDKSGANVLTF
TGTGCCAGCAGCCAAGACAAATCTGGGGCCAACGTCCTGACTTTC
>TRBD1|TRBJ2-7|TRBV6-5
CASSRVGRQGTEQYF
TGTGCCAGCAGCCGGGTGGGGAGACAGGGCACCGAGCAGTACTTC
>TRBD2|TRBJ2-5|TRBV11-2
CASSLDAGGFETQYF
TGTGCCAGCAGCTTAGACGCGGGGGGCTTTGAGACCCAGTACTTC
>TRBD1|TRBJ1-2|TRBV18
CASSPPQGVLFYGYTF
TGTGCCAGCTCACCACCTCAGGGGGTCCTTTTTTATGGCTACACCTTC
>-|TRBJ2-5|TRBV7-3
CASSLTFTPRGTQYF
TGTGCCAGCAGCTTAACGTTTACTCCCCGTGGGACCCAGTACTTC
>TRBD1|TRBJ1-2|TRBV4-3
CASSQDMTGDGYTF
TGCGCCAGCAGCCAAGATATGACAGGGGATGGCTACACCTTC
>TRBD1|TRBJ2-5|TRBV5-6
CASSSPGQQETQYF
TGTGCCAGCAGCAGTCCGGGACAGCAAGAGACCCAGTACTTC